This entry features one T cell receptor beta chain sequence. At least ten counts were recorded for this clonotype. Its cognate antigen has yet to be identified. Base qualities are not provided; no much larger clone lies one nucleotide away. This entry comes from a study of response to subunit inactivated influenza vaccine (dated by TCRdb to the late 2010s). General notes on the study: Deep quantitative T cell receptor repertoire profiling was used in the study to track responses to a trivalent subunit inactivated influenza vaccine. The investigation overall reported the following: The authors suggested that each seasonal influenza vaccination may recruit only a limited number of new T cells.

The library was built by means of RT-PCR. Sequencing instrument: Illumina HiSeq 2500. The public reads were run again by TCRdb, first through fastp at Q25 and then through MiXCR, and only productive beta chains were kept. Each CDR3 protein gets just one entry, which takes the most common genes and DNA from the rows behind it. This sample comprises about 620,000 distinct CDR3 sequences, over 9.5% of them detected only once. The ten largest clones take up roughly 10% of the sample. This sequence originates from a man aged 50-60 years who received an inactivated influenza vaccine. Donor details come from another sample of the same person, matched by shared clones. The sample was PBMCs from blood, taken on the day of vaccination.

The DNA is as follows: TGTGCCAGCAGCCCCGTTGGGTCGGAGACCCAGTACTTC. The translation is CASSPVGSETQYF. This receptor chain uses TRBV5-5 and TRBJ2-5, with the D gene uncertain. V and J lose 4 bases and 5 bases, and a span of 12 bases separates them. From the germline V gene (reference sequence), CDR1 is SGHKS and CDR2 is YYEKEE. From the cysteine up to the phenylalanine, the CDR3 has a length of 13 residues. The CDR3 DNA has 39 bases and is translated from base 1.